This TCR beta chain was profiled in a study of blood T cell repertoires in COVID-19. Per the original data handling: Amplified reference gene primers provided the basis for estimating nucleated cell counts. Profiled with immunoSEQ multiplex PCR; TCRdb holds only in-frame clones, not every one. V, J and clone size are taken as reported in that table, and D and trimming were inferred from the DNA itself. Of 55,000 to 90,000 clones listed, about 85% were seen once; the top ten hold around 3.9%. With 5 bases removed from V and 1 base from J, the gap between germline ends came to 12 bases. Germline V gene data show CDR1 as SGHTA and CDR2 as FQGNSA. This CDR3 contains 15 residues.

V gene TRBV7-2 combines with J gene TRBJ1-5; a weak D match, TRBD1 (6 bases). The sample was peripheral blood. The TCR was taken from a man in his sixties or seventies with active COVID-19. The CDR3 region is CASSPSGGSNQPQHF. CDR3 bases: TGTGCCAGCAGCCCGTCGGGGGGCAGCAATCAGCCCCAGCATTTT.